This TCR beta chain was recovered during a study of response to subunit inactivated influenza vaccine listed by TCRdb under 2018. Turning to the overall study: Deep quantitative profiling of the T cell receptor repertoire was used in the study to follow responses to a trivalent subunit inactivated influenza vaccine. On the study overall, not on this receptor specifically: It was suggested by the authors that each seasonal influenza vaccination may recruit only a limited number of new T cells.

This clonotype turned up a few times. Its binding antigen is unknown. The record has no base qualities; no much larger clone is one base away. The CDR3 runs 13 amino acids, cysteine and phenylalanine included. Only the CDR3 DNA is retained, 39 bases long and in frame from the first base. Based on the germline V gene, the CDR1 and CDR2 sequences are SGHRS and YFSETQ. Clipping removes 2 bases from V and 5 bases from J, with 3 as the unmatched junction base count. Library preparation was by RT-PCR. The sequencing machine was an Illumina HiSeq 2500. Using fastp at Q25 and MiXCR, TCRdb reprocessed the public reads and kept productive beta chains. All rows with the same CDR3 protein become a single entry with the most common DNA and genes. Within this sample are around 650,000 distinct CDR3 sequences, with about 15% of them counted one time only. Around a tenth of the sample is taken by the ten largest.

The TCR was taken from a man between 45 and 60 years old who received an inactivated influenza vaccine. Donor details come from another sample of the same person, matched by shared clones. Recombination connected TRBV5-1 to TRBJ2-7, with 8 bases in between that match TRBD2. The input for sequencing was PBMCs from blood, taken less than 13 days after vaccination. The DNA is TGCGCCAGCAGCTTTACCGGGGGGGACGAGCAGTACTTC. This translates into CASSFTGGDEQYF. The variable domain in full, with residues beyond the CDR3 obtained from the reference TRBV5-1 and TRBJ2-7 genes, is KAGVTQTPRYLIKTRGQQVTLSCSPISGHRSVSWYQQTPGQGLQFLFEYFSETQRNKGNFPGRFSGRQFSNSRSEMNVSTLELGDSALYLCASSFTGGDEQYFGPGTRLTVT.